There are a few counts of the clone carrying this TCR beta chain. Germline loops: CDR1 MNHEY, CDR2 SVGAGI. V was shortened by 2 bases and J by 0 bases, with 22 bases between the two germline ends. The CDR3 is made up of 19 amino acids. The data stem from a study of patients and donors after allogeneic stem cell transplantation. TCRdb itself ran the RT-PCR reads through MiXCR, one entry per CDR3 protein. The sample shows 70,000 to 85,000 distinct CDR3 sequences, 26% of them seen only once. This clonotype was obtained from a human donor who was either an allogeneic HSCT recipient or a stem cell or donor lymphocyte infusion donor (not recorded which). It is not recorded whose cells these are; they may come from a transplant donor. The material sequenced was blood, either unsorted or a sorted T cell fraction (not recorded which). The chain has TRBV6-5 and TRBJ1-1; D is possibly TRBD1 (6 bases). The CDR3 DNA follows: TGTGCCAGCAGTTACCGAATCAGGGGAGGGAACCTAATGAACACTGAAGCTTTCTTT. It codes for CASSYRIRGGNLMNTEAFF.